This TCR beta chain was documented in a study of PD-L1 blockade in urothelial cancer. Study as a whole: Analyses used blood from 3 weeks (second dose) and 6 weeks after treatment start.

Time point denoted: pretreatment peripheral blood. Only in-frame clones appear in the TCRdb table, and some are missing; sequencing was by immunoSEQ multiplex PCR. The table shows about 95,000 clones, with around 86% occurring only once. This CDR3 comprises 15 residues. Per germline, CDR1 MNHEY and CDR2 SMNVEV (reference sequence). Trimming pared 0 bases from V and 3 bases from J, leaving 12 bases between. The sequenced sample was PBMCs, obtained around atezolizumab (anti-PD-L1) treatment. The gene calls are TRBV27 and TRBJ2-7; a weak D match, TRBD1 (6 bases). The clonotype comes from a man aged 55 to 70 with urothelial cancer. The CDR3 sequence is CASSLSGAALYEQYF. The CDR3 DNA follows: TGTGCCAGCAGTTTATCGGGGGCGGCCCTCTACGAGCAGTACTTC.